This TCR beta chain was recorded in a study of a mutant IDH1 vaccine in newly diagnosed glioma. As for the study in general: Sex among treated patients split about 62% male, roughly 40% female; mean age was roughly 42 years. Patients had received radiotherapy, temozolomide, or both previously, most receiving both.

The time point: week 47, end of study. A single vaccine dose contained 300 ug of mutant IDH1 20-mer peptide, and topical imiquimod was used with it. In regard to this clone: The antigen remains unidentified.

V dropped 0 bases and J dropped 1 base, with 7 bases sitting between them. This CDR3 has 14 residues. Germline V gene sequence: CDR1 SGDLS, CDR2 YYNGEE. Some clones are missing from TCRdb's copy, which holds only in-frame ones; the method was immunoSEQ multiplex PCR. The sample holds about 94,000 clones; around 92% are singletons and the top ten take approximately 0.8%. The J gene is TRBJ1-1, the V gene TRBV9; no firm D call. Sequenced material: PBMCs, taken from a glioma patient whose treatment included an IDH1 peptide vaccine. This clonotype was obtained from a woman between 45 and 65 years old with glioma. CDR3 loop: CASSVGTRNTEAFF. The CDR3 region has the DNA TGTGCCAGCAGCGTAGGGACCCGGAACACTGAAGCTTTCTTT.